This TCR beta chain was documented in a study of HIV-infected patients and healthy controls. Study-level findings and limits: Compared with untreated HIV+ repertoires, healthy controls showed roughly threefold more distinct CDR3s and higher Shannon diversity. Mean usage of eight alpha and eight beta V genes differed significantly in HIV-infected patients versus controls.

The CDR3 is 15 residues long. V shed 6 bases and J 5 bases; nucleotides not matched to a gene: 7. Per the germline V gene, CDR1 is LNHDA and CDR2 is SQIVND (reference sequence). Whole blood was used without fractionation, so all unsorted peripheral T cells were included. This clonotype was counted at least ten times. No antigen is known for it. Reverse transcription used 450 to 650 ng RNA and constant-region primers for alpha and beta. Alpha and beta chain libraries were made separately by chain-specific third strand synthesis with multiplexing indices. The library had 12-nucleotide molecular identifiers formed by two random hexamers joined together. Via MiXCR, TCRdb re-called the 5' RACE reads, giving one row per CDR3 protein. Among approximately 15,000 distinct CDR3 sequences listed, around 6.7% were seen once.

The TCR originated in an adult in good health. Sequenced: blood. The chain recombines TRBV19 with TRBJ2-1; 10 nucleotides align to TRBD1. The CDR3 is CASSPRTGGHNEQFF. The CDR3 coding sequence is TGTGCCAGTAGCCCCAGGACAGGGGGTCACAATGAGCAGTTCTTC.